This T cell receptor beta chain was obtained from a study of blood T cell repertoires in COVID-19. Study overall: There were acute and convalescent COVID-19 samples, and they came from the United States, Italy and Spain.

In the original processing: Estimates of nucleated cell counts were drawn from the amplification of reference gene primers. The method was immunoSEQ multiplex PCR; TCRdb's version includes in-frame clones alone and lacks a portion of them. The V and J calls and the clone size are those of that table, but D and trimming were determined from the DNA. The sample shows roughly 400,000 clones, 85% to 90% of them seen only once. This study enrolled people aged roughly 18 to 90 from about two dozen US geographic areas. The recovered donors of Cohort 3 showed two negative PCRs, clearance, or symptom resolution. Germline CDR1 and CDR2: SGHVS and FQNEAQ. This CDR3 spans 18 amino acids. V lost 5 bases and J lost 5; bases outside the gene matches: 15.

V gene TRBV7-8 combines with J gene TRBJ2-2, with 9 bases lining up with TRBD2. Material: PBMCs or T cells enriched from blood (not recorded which). This sequence originates from a woman aged 50 to 65 who had recovered from COVID-19. The DNA for the CDR3 is TGTGCCAGCAGCCATCGGGCTAGCGGGGCCTCGGGGACCGGGGAGCTGTTTTTT. It specifies CASSHRASGASGTGELFF.